The clone carrying this T cell receptor beta chain was counted many times. Its antigen remains unknown. The data were taken from a study of T-cell reconstitution after alpha-beta-depleted transplantation in children. Study findings and constraints: Some patients showed high day-60 TCRbeta diversity, which derived from surviving recipient T cells and thymic progenitors. Reportedly, alpha-beta T cells present about two months post-transplant originated from several hundred expanded clones of graft origin.

Preparation of the TCRbeta library used unique molecular identifiers. MiXCR, run by TCRdb on the PCR reads, gives a single entry per CDR3 protein. This table holds about 490,000 distinct CDR3 sequences, roughly a tenth found once. The sequence came from a child aged 2-15 years with inherited bone marrow failure, due to receive a stem cell transplant. The sample consisted of PBMCs, taken before TCRalphabeta/CD19-depleted stem cell transplant.

The CDR3 nucleotides read TGTGCCAGCAGTTACTCGAGATCAGGGAGAGCAACTAATGAAAAACTGTTTTTT. Protein sequence: CASSYSRSGRATNEKLFF. The chain recombines TRBV6-5 with TRBJ1-4; TRBD1 might be the D (5 bases). The CDR3 is 18 residues long. CDR1 is MNHEY, CDR2 SVGAGI, per germline. Trimming pared 0 bases from V and 0 bases from J, leaving 14 bases between.